The TCR beta chain under discussion was sequenced for a study of T-cell reconstitution after alpha-beta-depleted transplantation in children (TCRdb year 2016). With regard to the full study: The study quantitatively tracked T-cell immune reconstitution after TCRalphabeta/CD19-depleted allogeneic hematopoietic cell transplantation in children using TCR repertoire profiling. General findings and caveats noted by the study authors: The apparently early recovery of alphabetaT-cell counts about two months after transplant reportedly depended on only several hundred rapidly expanded clones that came from non-depleted graft cells. In some patients, the high TCRbeta diversity seen at day 60 was put down to recipient T cells and intrathymic progenitors that had survived conditioning. Over subsequent months, a decline in hyperexpanded clone frequencies was noted, and after one year, T-cell counts and TCRbeta diversity were mostly ascribed to newly produced T cells.

This clonotype was seen only a few times. Its antigen is still unknown. Base qualities were left out, and no much larger clone turns up one base away. The treatment or condition label of this sample denotes: allogeneic hematopoietic cell transplantation with graft depleted of TCRalphabeta T cells and CD19 B cells. TCRalphabeta/CD19-depleted allogeneic hematopoietic cell grafts were given to the transplant recipients, all of whom were children. The receptor library was made with PCR. Reads for this sample came from an Illumina HiSeq 2500. Molecular barcoding was employed in the preparation of TCR libraries, with unique molecular identifiers being used to normalize TCRbeta repertoire quantification. The public sequencing data were trimmed at Q25 with fastp and processed into clonotypes with MiXCR by TCRdb, which kept only in-frame beta chains. A single entry per CDR3 protein holds the most common genes and DNA from its merged rows. The sample table contains around 580,000 distinct CDR3 sequences; only one count was recorded for under 30% of them. In total, the top ten clones hold 13% to 15% of the sample.

V drops 2 bases and J drops 1 base, leaving 11 bases in between. Based on the germline V gene, the CDR1 and CDR2 sequences are SQVTM and ANQGSEA. Spanning cysteine to phenylalanine, the CDR3 consists of 14 amino acids. The sequence is cut down to CDR3 DNA, 42 bases in frame from base 1. The source is a boy younger than two who had a stem cell transplant for acute myeloid leukemia, so the T cells may come from the graft donor. The chain is assembled from TRBV29-1 and TRBJ1-2; the D gene remains uncertain. The source was PBMCs, mostly from graft donor cells, collected 360 days after TCRalphabeta/CD19-depleted stem cell transplant. The CDR3 amino acid sequence is: CSVELLTLNYGYTF. The nucleotides are TGCAGCGTTGAACTGCTAACTCTTAACTATGGCTACACCTTC.